This T cell receptor beta chain was recovered during a study of beta chain features in type 1 diabetes. Broader study findings: The naive, central memory and Treg TCRB repertoires looked more alike in patients than they did in healthy donors. Junctions at VDJ sites from type 1 diabetes patients had fewer insertions and more deletions.

With respect to this clone: The antigen is undetermined.

The V gene's germline CDR1 is SGHNT and CDR2 YENEEA. Trimming removed 0 bases from V and 1 base from J, with 7 bases in between. This CDR3 region has 14 residues. TCRB transcripts that were expressed got sequenced, as all of the isolated RNA had been reverse transcribed. Sequencing used immunoSEQ multiplex PCR; TCRdb keeps in-frame clones, though not all of them. This table has hundreds of thousands of clones, around 28% appearing once. The clonotype comes from a man younger than 35 in good health. The specimen sequenced was naive CD4+ T cells from blood. J is TRBJ2-7 and V is TRBV11-3; D gene ambiguous. CDR3 residues: CASSLEHGSYEQYF. CDR3 in DNA: TGTGCCAGCAGCTTAGAGCACGGATCCTACGAGCAGTACTTC.